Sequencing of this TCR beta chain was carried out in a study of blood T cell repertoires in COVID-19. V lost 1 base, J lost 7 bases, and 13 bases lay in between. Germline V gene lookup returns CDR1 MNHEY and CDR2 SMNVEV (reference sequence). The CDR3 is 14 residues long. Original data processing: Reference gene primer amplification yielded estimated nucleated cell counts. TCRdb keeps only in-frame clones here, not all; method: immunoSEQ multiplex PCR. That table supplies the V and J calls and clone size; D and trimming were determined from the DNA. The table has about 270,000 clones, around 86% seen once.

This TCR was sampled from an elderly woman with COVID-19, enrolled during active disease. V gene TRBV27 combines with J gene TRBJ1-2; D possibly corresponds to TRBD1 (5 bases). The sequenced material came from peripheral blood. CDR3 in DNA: TGTGCCAGCAGTTTATTGGGTAGGGGAGGTGGCTACACCTTC. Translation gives CASSLLGRGGGYTF.